This note documents a single T cell receptor beta chain sequence. Its antigen is as yet unknown. The sample is drawn from a study of CXCR3-negative and CXCR3-positive naive CD8 T cells. Broader study findings: CXCR3-expressing naive cells carried TRB CDR3s more hydrophobic than those of CXCR3-negative naive cells. Comparably high diversity marked both naive subsets, whereas memory CD8+ cells had much lower diversity. No difference in surface CD5 was seen between naive subsets, and TCR strength was inferred from TRB CDR3 properties.

Each TRB cDNA library was prepared by 5' RACE (with UMI labels). No DNA is given; TCRdb re-called the 5' RACE reads and lists each CDR3 protein once. This table lists about 80,000 distinct CDR3 sequences. CD45RO-CCR7+CD27+CD95- cells counted as naive CD8+ T cells. CDR1 is SGHTA and CDR2 is FQGTGA in the germline V gene. This CDR3 comprises 13 residues. The sequencing sample was made of naive CXCR3- CD8+ T cells from blood. Specified subset: CD45RO-CCR7+CD27+CD95- naive CD8+ T cells lacking CXCR3 (TNR3-). The V gene is TRBV7-3, the J gene TRBJ2-1; absent DNA, TCRdb's TRBD1 call cannot be checked. The clonotype comes from a human donor in good health. Some clones in this sample may be carry-over from other donors' samples. The chain's CDR3 is CASSPTGNNEQFF.